The 22 T cell receptor beta chains given below trace back to one sample, sequenced in a study of blood T cell repertoires in COVID-19. Libraries were prepared by immunoSEQ multiplex PCR; TCRdb keeps only in-frame clonotypes and omits some of them. The table lists around 450,000 clones, about 90% of them singletons. Material for sequencing was PBMCs or T cells enriched from blood (not recorded which). The receptors were gathered from a woman younger than 35 who had recovered from COVID-19.

The chain is built from TRBV5-5 and TRBJ1-4; D unresolved. There are 13 residues in the CDR3. Trimming removed 0 bases at V and 8 bases at J, with 8 bases between. Germline V lookup: CDR1 SGHKS, CDR2 YYEKEE (reference sequence). The DNA of the CDR3 is TGTGCCAGCAGCTTGGTGGAGCGGGAAAAACTGTTTTTT. Translation gives CASSLVEREKLFF.

The chain combines TRBV3-1 (or the pseudogene TRBV3-2) with TRBJ1-5; D remains unclear. CDR1 and CDR2 from the germline V gene are LGHDT and YNNKEL (reference sequence). Trimming removed 3 bases from V and 7 bases from J, with 7 bases in between. The CDR3 totals 12 residues. The CDR3 sequence: CASSQGEQPQHF. The CDR3 DNA reads as TGTGCCAGCAGCCAGGGAGAGCAGCCCCAGCATTTT.

The chain employs TRBV7-2 and TRBJ2-1, with 9 bases aligning to TRBD2. CDR3 length equals 15 residues. Germline CDR1 SGHTA, CDR2 FQGNSA. The J segment lost 5 bases and the V segment lost 5 bases, leaving 7 bases of the junction unmatched. The CDR3 region is CASSESGGPHNEQFF. In nucleotides, the CDR3 is TGTGCCAGCAGCGAAAGCGGGGGGCCCCACAATGAGCAGTTCTTC.

V gene TRBV28 combines with J gene TRBJ1-1; 8 positions agree with TRBD1. CDR1 is MDHEN and CDR2 is SYDVKM in the germline V gene. This CDR3 has 13 amino acids. With V trimmed by 8 bases and J by 5 bases, 7 bases remained unmatched. In nucleotides, the CDR3 is TGTGCCAGCGGCTATCAGGGGGCTACTGAAGCTTTCTTT. This translates into CASGYQGATEAFF.

A remark on this clone: Other DNA sequences in this sample translate to the same CDR3. Here the CDR3 reads CASSYSGTGDYGYTF. The DNA of the CDR3 is TGTGCCAGCAGTTACTCTGGGACAGGGGATTATGGCTACACCTTC. This chain joins TRBV6-6 and TRBJ1-2; 10 nucleotides align to TRBD1. CDR1 is MNHNY, CDR2 SVGAGI, per germline (reference sequence). CDR3 length equals 15 residues. Unmatched junction bases numbered 3, after V lost 0 bases and J lost 5 bases.

The V call is TRBV3-1 (or the pseudogene TRBV3-2), the J call TRBJ2-3; TRBD2 matches 7 bases. The CDR3 totals 14 residues. The V and J ends lost 10 bases and 5 bases, in that order; junction bases with no gene match: 12. The germline CDR1 and CDR2 sequences are LGHDT and YNNKEL (reference sequence). CDR3 coding DNA: TGTGCCACCACGACTGCGGGGGAAATAGATACGCAGTATTTT. Protein sequence: CATTTAGEIDTQYF.

The CDR3 protein is CASSPGVAGGYEQYF. For the CDR3, the DNA is TGTGCCAGCAGCCCCGGGGTAGCGGGGGGCTACGAGCAGTACTTC. This rearrangement joins TRBV7-2 to TRBJ2-7; 10 positions match TRBD2. CDR3 length: 15 amino acids. Germline V CDR1 and CDR2: SGHTA, FQGNSA. V dropped 5 bases and J dropped 3; count of bases not matched to a gene: 7.

V gene TRBV5-1 combines with J gene TRBJ2-7; 8 bases line up with TRBD1. CDR3 length: 14 amino acids. Germline lookup yields CDR1 SGHRS and CDR2 YFSETQ. The J segment lost 6 bases and the V segment lost 4 bases, leaving 9 bases of the junction unmatched. The CDR3 loop reads CASSPTGDEREQYF. The CDR3 DNA is TGCGCCAGCAGCCCGACAGGGGATGAGCGCGAGCAGTACTTC.

The CDR3 coding sequence is TGTGCCAGCAGCCCCGTGGGGGGGAACCAGCCCCAGCATTTT. Its translation: CASSPVGGNQPQHF. The J gene is TRBJ1-5, the V gene TRBV14, with D maybe TRBD1 (5 bases). CDR1 is SGHDN, CDR2 FVKESK, per germline. The V end was cut by 4 bases, the J end by 7 bases, with 14 bases between. The CDR3 has 14 residues.

This clone has just a few counts. The chain carries TRBV6-5 and TRBJ1-5, with TRBD1 identical over 7 bases. The V gene end was trimmed by 6 bases and the J gene end by 5 bases; junction bases not matched to a gene: 4. The CDR3 sequence is 13 residues long. CDR1 and CDR2 (germline): MNHEY, SVGAGI. Written as DNA, the CDR3 is TGTGCCAGCAGCGACAGGGTTCATCAGCCCCAGCATTTT. Its protein is CASSDRVHQPQHF.

The CDR3 protein is CASSGLNNSPLHF. As DNA, the CDR3 is TGTGCCAGCTCGGGACTGAATAATTCACCCCTCCACTTT. V is TRBV28 and J is TRBJ1-6; perhaps TRBD1 as D (5 bases). Germline CDR1 and CDR2: MDHEN and SYDVKM. V was cut by 8 bases and J by 5 bases, with 10 bases left in between. The CDR3 is 13 residues long.

J is TRBJ1-2 and V is TRBV4-1; D is ambiguous. V was shortened by 2 bases and J by 4 bases, with 17 bases between the two germline ends. The CDR3 contains 16 residues. Germline CDR1 MGHRA, CDR2 YSYEKL. CDR3 in DNA: TGCGCCAGCAGCCAACCCCGCCGAGGGCAGTTCTATGGCTACACCTTC. It yields the protein CASSQPRRGQFYGYTF.

The CDR3 DNA is TGTGCCAGCAGAGGACTAGCGGGGGAAACCTACGAGCAGTACTTC. It translates to CASRGLAGETYEQYF. The chain employs TRBV6-9 and TRBJ2-7; 13 nucleotides line up with TRBD2. The J segment lost 2 bases and the V segment lost 6 bases, leaving 4 bases of the junction unmatched. CDR1 MNHGY and CDR2 SVAAGI come from the germline V gene. The CDR3 is 15 residues long.

V gene TRBV6-1 combines with J gene TRBJ1-3; perhaps TRBD1 as D (6 bases). Deletions cut 7 bases from V and 0 bases from J, with 13 bases between. The CDR3 is 15 residues long. From germline, CDR1 is MNHNS and CDR2 SASEGT. CDR3 in amino acids: CASTIQGFSGNTIYF. The CDR3 coding sequence is TGTGCCAGCACCATACAGGGTTTCTCTGGAAACACCATATATTTT.

The DNA for the CDR3 is TGTGCCAGCAGCCGCGGAACCCGGGGGGCTAACTACAATGAGCAGTTCTTC. It encodes CASSRGTRGANYNEQFF. The chain couples TRBV28 to TRBJ2-1; TRBD2 is a possible D gene (7 bases). The CDR3 length is 17 residues. Trimming stripped 6 bases from V and 3 bases from J, with 21 bases between. Germline V CDR1 and CDR2: MDHEN, SYDVKM.

This clone was detected once. This rearrangement joins TRBV13 to TRBJ2-6; D perhaps matches TRBD1 (5 bases). This CDR3 contains 16 residues. CDR1 and CDR2 from the germline V gene are PRHDT and FYEKMQ (reference sequence). V was cut by 5 bases and J by 0 bases, with 11 bases left in between. CDR3 sequence reads: CASSPGAASGANVLTF. CDR3 nucleotides: TGTGCCAGCAGCCCTGGGGCAGCCTCTGGGGCCAACGTCCTGACTTTC. The full variable domain, its missing parts supplied by reference TRBV13 and TRBJ2-6, is AAGVIQSPRHLIKEKRETATLKCYPIPRHDTVYWYQQGPGQDPQFLISFYEKMQSDKGSIPDRFSAQQFSDYHSELNMSSLELGDSALYFCASSPGAASGANVLTFGAGSRLTVL.

This clone appeared once. This chain links TRBV2 with TRBJ1-2, with 8 bases that match TRBD1. The V gene end was trimmed by 6 bases and the J gene end by 7 bases; junction bases not matched to a gene: 7. Germline V gene sequence: CDR1 SNHLY, CDR2 FYNNEI. CDR3 length equals 13 residues. The CDR3 spells CASRNRGLGGYTF. CDR3 nucleotides: TGTGCCAGCAGGAACAGGGGGTTGGGTGGCTACACCTTC.

The gene calls are TRBV28 and TRBJ2-3, with D perhaps matching TRBD2 (6 bases). CDR1 is MDHEN and CDR2 is SYDVKM in the germline V gene. Trimming cost V 9 bases and J 0 bases, with 19 bases left between them. The CDR3 has 16 amino acids. As DNA, the CDR3 is TGTGCCAGTCCATCTAGCGTCCTTACTAGCACAGATACGCAGTATTTT. This codes for CASPSSVLTSTDTQYF.

This chain links TRBV2 with TRBJ2-5; TRBD1 agrees at 11 bases. The CDR3 is made up of 18 amino acids. Germline CDR1 SNHLY, CDR2 FYNNEI. V gave up 5 bases and J gave up 2 bases; unmatched junction bases: 13. CDR3 sequence: CASSYFPGQGATQETQYF. CDR3 nucleotide sequence: TGTGCCAGCAGTTATTTTCCTGGACAGGGGGCAACTCAAGAGACCCAGTACTTC.

The chain joins TRBV9 to TRBJ1-2; D is uncertain. The CDR3 extends over 15 amino acids. The V end was cut by 0 bases, the J end by 1 base, with 10 bases between. CDR1 is SGDLS and CDR2 is YYNGEE in the germline V gene. The CDR3 loop reads CASSVGDGGNYGYTF. The CDR3 DNA is TGTGCCAGCAGCGTAGGAGACGGAGGTAACTATGGCTACACCTTC.

The chain joins TRBV7-9 to TRBJ1-2, with 9 positions matching TRBD1. Per germline, CDR1 SEHNR and CDR2 FQNEAQ (reference sequence). The length of the CDR3 is 14 residues. V gave up 6 bases and J gave up 6 bases; unmatched junction bases: 8. The CDR3 reads CASRATGGGDGYTF. The CDR3 coding sequence is TGTGCCAGCAGGGCAACAGGGGGCGGGGATGGCTACACCTTC.

This sequence joins TRBV5-4 and TRBJ2-1; 11 nucleotides line up with TRBD2. The CDR3 has 15 amino acids. Germline assignment: CDR1 SGHNT and CDR2 YYREEE (reference sequence). J lost 3 bases, V lost 4 bases, and 3 bases had no gene match. The CDR3 DNA follows: TGTGCCAGCAGCCTCGGACTAGCGGGCTACAATGAGCAGTTCTTC. This sequence encodes CASSLGLAGYNEQFF.